A selection of T cell receptor beta chains follows, all from one sample in a study of shared T cell receptors in the human thymus. Assay: immunoSEQ multiplex PCR; the TCRdb copy retains only in-frame clones and omits some. The sample consists of fewer than 700,000 clones, 88% of them appearing once. These data were likewise used in another study, on human thymus T cells.

The sample consisted of thymocytes. Receptors were obtained from a boy in the first two years of life with a congenital heart defect. The CDR3 runs from the conserved cysteine through the conserved F or W. The D gene is left open where the match is weak. Size is stated for part of the rows, as once, few or many counts, or as a class when the clone is expanded.

>-|TRBJ1-1|TRBV5-1|TRBD1
CASSFEGAGTEAFF
TGCGCCAGCAGCTTTGAGGGGGCTGGCACTGAAGCTTTCTTT
>-|TRBJ2-7|TRBV30|TRBD2
CAWSVLQTSGPYEQYF
TGTGCCTGGAGTGTCCTTCAGACTAGCGGACCCTACGAGCAGTACTTC
>-|TRBJ1-1|TRBV29-1|TRBD1
CSVVQGDRETEAFF
TGCAGCGTTGTCCAGGGGGACAGGGAAACTGAAGCTTTCTTT
>-|TRBJ2-7|TRBV19|-
CASSTQDYPYEQYF
TGTGCCAGTAGTACACAGGACTACCCCTACGAGCAGTACTTC
>few|TRBJ1-2|TRBV5-6|-
CASSLERPGESANGYTF
TGTGCCAGCAGCTTGGAGAGGCCAGGGGAATCGGCGAACGGCTACACCTTC
>-|TRBJ2-7|TRBV7-9|-
CASSLRGSHEQYF
TGTGCCAGCAGCTTACGGGGATCTCACGAGCAGTACTTC
>-|TRBJ1-4|TRBV15|TRBD1
CATENRGRGEKLFF
TGTGCCACCGAGAACAGGGGTCGAGGTGAAAAACTGTTTTTT
>-|TRBJ2-7|TRBV5-1|TRBD2
CASSLVGGPTYEQYF
TGCGCCAGCAGCTTGGTGGGAGGGCCGACCTACGAGCAGTACTTC
>-|TRBJ2-5|TRBV5-8|-
CASSLGGRETQYF
TGTGCCAGCAGCTTGGGGGGGAGGGAGACCCAGTACTTC
>-|TRBJ1-1|TRBV28|-
CASRPWGPTTEAFF
TGTGCCAGCAGGCCGTGGGGGCCTACGACTGAAGCTTTCTTT
>-|TRBJ2-7|TRBV19|-
CASSIVSGLLNEQYF
TGTGCCAGTAGTATAGTTAGCGGCCTCCTTAACGAGCAGTACTTC
>once|TRBJ2-5|TRBV14|TRBD2
CASSQGTSGSGETQYF
TGTGCCAGCAGCCAAGGGACTAGCGGGAGTGGTGAGACCCAGTACTTC
>few|TRBJ1-1|TRBV6-4|-
CASSDLSGDEAFF
TGTGCCAGCAGTGACTTGTCAGGGGATGAAGCTTTCTTT